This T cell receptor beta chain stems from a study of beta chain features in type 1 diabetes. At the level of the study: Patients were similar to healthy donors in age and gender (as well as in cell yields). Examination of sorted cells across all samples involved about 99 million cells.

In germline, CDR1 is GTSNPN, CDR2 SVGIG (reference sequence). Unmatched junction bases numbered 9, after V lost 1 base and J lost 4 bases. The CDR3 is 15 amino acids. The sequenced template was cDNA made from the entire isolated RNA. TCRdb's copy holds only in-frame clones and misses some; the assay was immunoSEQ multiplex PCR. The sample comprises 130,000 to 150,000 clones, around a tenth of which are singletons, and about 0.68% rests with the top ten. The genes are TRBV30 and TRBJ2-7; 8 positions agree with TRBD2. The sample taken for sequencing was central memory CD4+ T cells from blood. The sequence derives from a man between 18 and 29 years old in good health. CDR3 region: CAWSGGTSPLYEQYF. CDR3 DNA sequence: TGTGCCTGGAGTGGGGGGACTAGTCCACTGTACGAGCAGTACTTC.